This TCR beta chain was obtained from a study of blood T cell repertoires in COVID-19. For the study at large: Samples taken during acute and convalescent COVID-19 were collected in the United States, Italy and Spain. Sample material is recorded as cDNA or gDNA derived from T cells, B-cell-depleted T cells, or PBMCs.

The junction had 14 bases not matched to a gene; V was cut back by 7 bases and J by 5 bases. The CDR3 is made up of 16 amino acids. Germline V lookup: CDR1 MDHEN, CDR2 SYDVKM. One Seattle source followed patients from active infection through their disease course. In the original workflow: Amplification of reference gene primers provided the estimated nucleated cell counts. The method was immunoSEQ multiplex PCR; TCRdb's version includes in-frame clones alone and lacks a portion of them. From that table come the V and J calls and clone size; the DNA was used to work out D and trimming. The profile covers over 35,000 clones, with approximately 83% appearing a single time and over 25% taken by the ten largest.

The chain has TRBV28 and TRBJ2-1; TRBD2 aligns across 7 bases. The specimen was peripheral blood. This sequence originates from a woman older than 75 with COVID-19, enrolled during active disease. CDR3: CASNTGGGLADNEQFF. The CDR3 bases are TGTGCCAGCAATACGGGCGGAGGGCTAGCGGACAATGAGCAGTTCTTC.